The present T cell receptor beta chain was sequenced within a study of technical replicates of blood from several donors. V was shortened by 5 bases and J by 2 bases, with 7 bases between the two germline ends. CDR1 and CDR2 (germline): SGHVS, FNYEAQ. There are 12 residues in the CDR3. This table comes from immunoSEQ multiplex PCR, and its TCRdb copy is limited to in-frame clones, with some not included. Here the sample spans approximately 50,000 clones, 90% to 96% being singletons. The material sequenced was T cells isolated from PBMCs. This clonotype was obtained from a human donor in good health. V is TRBV7-6 and J is TRBJ2-7; possibly TRBD1 for D (5 bases). The CDR3 loop reads CASSVDTYEQYF. The CDR3 bases are TGTGCCAGCAGCGTGGACACCTACGAGCAGTACTTC.